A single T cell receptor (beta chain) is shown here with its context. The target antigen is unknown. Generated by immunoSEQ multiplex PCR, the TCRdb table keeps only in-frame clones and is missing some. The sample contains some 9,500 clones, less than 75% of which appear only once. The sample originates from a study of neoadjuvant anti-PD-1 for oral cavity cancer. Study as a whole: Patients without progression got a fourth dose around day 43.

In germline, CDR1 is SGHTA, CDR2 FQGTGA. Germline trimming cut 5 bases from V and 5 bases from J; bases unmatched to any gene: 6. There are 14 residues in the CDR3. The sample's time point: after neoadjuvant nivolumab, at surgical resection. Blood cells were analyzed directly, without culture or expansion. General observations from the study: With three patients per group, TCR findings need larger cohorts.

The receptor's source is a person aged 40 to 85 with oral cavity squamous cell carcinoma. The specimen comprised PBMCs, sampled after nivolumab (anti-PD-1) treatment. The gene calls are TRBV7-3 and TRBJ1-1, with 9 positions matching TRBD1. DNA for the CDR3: TGTGCCAGCAGCACAACAGGGGGCGGGACTGAAGCTTTCTTT. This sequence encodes CASSTTGGGTEAFF.